The TCR beta chain described here comes from a study of shared clonotypes between healthy human individuals. Study results and caveats: Blood alone was sampled, and tissue repertoires likely differ.

It was on ten immunoSEQ deep assay plates that unsorted PBMC DNA was sequenced. Only in-frame clones appear in the TCRdb table, and some are missing; sequencing was by immunoSEQ multiplex PCR. The sample has 470,000 or so clones; roughly 80% are singletons. CDR3 size: 12 residues. In germline, CDR1 is SSHAT, CDR2 FNYEAQ (reference sequence). This clone has a single count. The antigen remains undetermined. Compared with germline, one end of the junction differs, possibly owing to a read error. The sequence derives from a woman in her 40s in good health. Some clones in this sample may be carry-over from other donors' samples. Sequenced: PBMCs. V gene TRBV7-7 combines with J gene TRBJ2-3; no definite D call. CDR3: CASSLETDTQYF. The CDR3 nucleotides read TGTGCTAGCAGCTTAGAAACGGATACGCAGTATTTT.